Below, 32 T cell receptor beta chains from the same sample are listed, as sequenced in a study of blood T cell repertoires in COVID-19. Data came from immunoSEQ multiplex PCR; TCRdb stores just in-frame clones and leaves some out. The table lists about 170,000 clones, about 88% of them singletons. Sequencing was done on a sample of peripheral blood. The receptors originated from a man aged 55 to 70 with acute or convalescent COVID-19.

J is TRBJ2-2 and V is TRBV30, with 9 bases aligning to TRBD2. Germline V lookup: CDR1 GTSNPN, CDR2 SVGIG (reference sequence). The CDR3 has 16 residues. V gave up 0 bases and J gave up 4 bases; unmatched junction bases: 6. The CDR3 DNA follows: TGTGCCTGGAGTGTTCTTGCGGGAGGGACCACCGGGGAGCTGTTTTTT. Its protein product is CAWSVLAGGTTGELFF.

Concerning this clone itself: A read error may produce the germline difference seen at one junction end. This sequence joins TRBV12-5 and TRBJ1-1, with D possibly being TRBD1 (6 bases). The CDR3 length is 16 residues. Germline lookup yields CDR1 LGHNT and CDR2 FRNRAP. As DNA, the CDR3 is TGTGCTAGTGGTTTGGCAGGGGCTCTGATGAATACTGAAGCTTTCTTT. It is translated as CASGLAGALMNTEAFF.

The chain uses TRBV6-1 and TRBJ1-2; the D gene is possibly TRBD1 (5 bases). This CDR3 comprises 15 residues. V shed 2 bases and J shed 6 bases, with 16 bases lying between them. Germline CDR1 is MNHNS and CDR2 is SASEGT. CDR3 coding DNA: TGTGCCAGCAGTGAATATACAAGCCAGGGCGATGGCTACACCTTC. Its translation: CASSEYTSQGDGYTF.

V usage is TRBV6-4 and J usage is TRBJ2-3; D possibly corresponds to TRBD2 (5 bases). Trimming cost V 4 bases and J 0 bases, with 5 bases left between them. The CDR3 spans 13 residues. Germline V gene data show CDR1 as MRHNA and CDR2 as SNTAGT. The CDR3 coding sequence is TGTGCCAGCAGTGGCGGGAGCACAGATACGCAGTATTTT. Translated: CASSGGSTDTQYF.

This chain uses TRBV10-1 with TRBJ2-3; D is perhaps TRBD1 (5 bases). V was shortened by 6 bases and J by 0 bases, with 10 bases between the two germline ends. The germline CDR1 and CDR2 sequences are WNHNN and SYGVQD (reference sequence). The CDR3 has 14 amino acids. CDR3 in amino acids: CASRAGISTDTQYF. Here the CDR3 DNA reads TGCGCCAGCAGGGCAGGGATTAGCACAGATACGCAGTATTTT.

DNA of the CDR3: TGTGCCAGTAGTCACGGACAGCGGTATACTGAAGCTTTCTTT. Protein: CASSHGQRYTEAFF. The chain links TRBV19 to TRBJ1-1; D might be TRBD1 (6 bases). The CDR3 is made up of 14 amino acids. Germline V CDR1 and CDR2: LNHDA, SQIVND (reference sequence). The V end lost 5 bases, the J end lost 5 bases, and 15 bases lay between the germline ends.

The chain couples TRBV30 to TRBJ2-2; 12 bases match TRBD2. This CDR3 contains 14 residues. After removal of 4 bases from V and 6 bases from J, the junction contained 3 bases not matched to a gene. CDR1 and CDR2 (germline): GTSNPN, SVGIG (reference sequence). CDR3 in DNA: TGTGCCTGGAAAGGGACTAGCGGGCCCGGGGAGCTGTTTTTT. Translating it yields CAWKGTSGPGELFF.

The rearrangement links TRBV24-1 to TRBJ1-4, with 7 bases identical to TRBD1. From germline, CDR1 is KGHDR and CDR2 SFDVKD. J gave up 5 bases and V 5 bases, and 7 bases lay outside the gene matches. There are 15 residues in the CDR3. CDR3: CATSGEGTANEKLFF. CDR3 coding DNA: TGTGCCACCAGTGGAGAAGGGACAGCAAATGAAAAACTGTTTTTT.

The CDR3 sequence is CASSQAGTGASGYTF. DNA for the CDR3: TGCGCCAGCAGCCAGGCCGGGACAGGGGCCAGTGGCTACACCTTC. The chain links TRBV4-1 to TRBJ1-2, with 10 bases fitting TRBD1. This CDR3 spans 15 amino acids. Germline V gene sequence: CDR1 MGHRA, CDR2 YSYEKL. With 3 bases clipped from V and 7 bases from J, the junction kept 8 bases outside the gene matches.

This clone has a single count. This sequence joins TRBV5-1 and TRBJ1-3; possible D gene TRBD1, 6 bases. V lost 4 bases and J 2 bases, leaving 13 bases between the germline ends. The CDR3 contains 15 residues. Germline CDR1 and CDR2: SGHRS and YFSETQ. CDR3 loop: CASSPRTVTGNTIYF. In DNA, the CDR3 is TGCGCCAGCAGCCCGAGGACAGTCACTGGAAACACCATATATTTT. Together with reference TRBV5-1 and TRBJ1-3, the CDR3 gives the full variable domain: KAGVTQTPRYLIKTRGQQVTLSCSPISGHRSVSWYQQTPGQGLQFLFEYFSETQRNKGNFPGRFSGRQFSNSRSEMNVSTLELGDSALYLCASSPRTVTGNTIYFGEGSWLTVV.

The chain recombines TRBV19 with TRBJ1-4; D unresolved. The CDR3 spans 15 residues. Germline V CDR1 and CDR2: LNHDA, SQIVND (reference sequence). V dropped 7 bases and J dropped 1 base, with 13 bases sitting between them. This chain's CDR3 is CASTMRSLTNEKLFF. The CDR3 DNA follows: TGTGCCAGTACCATGCGGAGCCTAACTAATGAAAAACTGTTTTTT. Full variable domain (missing parts from reference TRBV19 and TRBJ1-4): DGGITQSPKYLFRKEGQNVTLSCEQNLNHDAMYWYRQDPGQGLRLIYYSQIVNDFQKGDIAEGYSVSREKKESFPLTVTSAQKNPTAFYLCASTMRSLTNEKLFFGSGTQLSVL.

This clone has a single count. The chain joins TRBV15 to TRBJ2-5; D unclear. V was cut by 6 bases and J by 5 bases, with 7 bases left in between. There are 11 residues in the CDR3. From germline, CDR1 is LNHNV and CDR2 YYDKDF (reference sequence). The CDR3 is CATRNRETQYF. CDR3 DNA sequence: TGTGCCACCAGGAATCGGGAGACCCAGTACTTC.

Regarding this clone: Germline is not matched at one junction end, which may reflect a read error. The CDR3 is CASTVYSEQFF. The DNA for the CDR3 is TGTGCCAGCACCGTTTACAGTGAGCAGTTCTTC. V and J are TRBV7-2 and TRBJ2-1, with D unclear. The CDR3 is 11 amino acids. From germline, CDR1 is SGHTA and CDR2 FQGNSA.

This chain links TRBV7-3 with TRBJ1-5; D remains ambiguous. The V gene's germline CDR1 is SGHTA and CDR2 FQGTGA. Trimming left V 6 bases short and J 7 bases short, with 13 bases between. CDR3 size: 13 residues. The CDR3 here is CASSEANGQPQHF. The CDR3 nucleotides are TGTGCCAGCAGTGAGGCTAACGGACAGCCCCAGCATTTT.

The chain recombines TRBV3-1 (or the pseudogene TRBV3-2) with TRBJ1-1, with 9 bases fitting TRBD1. J lost 5 bases, V lost 4 bases, and 5 bases had no gene match. CDR1 LGHDT and CDR2 YNNKEL come from the germline V gene (reference sequence). The CDR3 runs to 14 residues. CDR3 sequence: CASSRGTGKTEAFF. CDR3 sequence (DNA): TGTGCCAGCAGCCGGGGGACAGGGAAAACTGAAGCTTTCTTT.

The genes are TRBV29-1 and TRBJ2-4, with 9 bases aligning to TRBD1. This CDR3 has 12 residues. The V and J ends lost 6 bases and 8 bases, in that order; junction bases with no gene match: 5. In germline, CDR1 is SQVTM, CDR2 ANQGSEA. CDR3 coding DNA: TGCAGCGTGGGACAGGGTAGTGACATTCAGTACTTC. This translates into CSVGQGSDIQYF.

The gene calls are TRBV10-3 and TRBJ1-1, with D hard to call. Trimming cost V 0 bases and J 5 bases, with 10 bases left between them. CDR1 and CDR2 from the germline V gene are ENHRY and SYGVKD. The CDR3 spans 14 residues. The CDR3 DNA sequence: TGTGCCATCAGTGAGTCAGGAGGGAGTACTGAAGCTTTCTTT. This sequence encodes CAISESGGSTEAFF.

The chain uses TRBV11-1 and TRBJ2-3; D gene uncertain. The germline V gene encodes CDR1 SGHAT and CDR2 FQDESV (reference sequence). V was cut by 0 bases and J by 6 bases, with 10 bases left in between. The CDR3 extends over 14 amino acids. The CDR3 here is CASSLAGSGDTQYF. The CDR3 DNA sequence: TGTGCCAGCAGCTTAGCTGGGTCGGGTGATACGCAGTATTTT. Filled out from reference TRBV11-1 and TRBJ2-3, the complete variable domain reads EAEVAQSPRYKITEKSQAVAFWCDPISGHATLYWYRQILGQGPELLVQFQDESVVDDSQLPKDRFSAERLKGVDSTLKIQPAELGDSAMYLCASSLAGSGDTQYFGPGTRLTVL.

This chain joins TRBV9 and TRBJ1-2; 8 positions agree with TRBD1. Germline V gene data show CDR1 as SGDLS and CDR2 as YYNGEE. The V segment lost 5 bases and the J segment 1 base; nucleotides outside the gene matches: 10. This CDR3 is 16 amino acids long. CDR3 region: CASRPHGQGGNYGYTF. DNA of the CDR3: TGTGCCAGCAGGCCCCACGGACAGGGAGGTAACTATGGCTACACCTTC.

The gene calls are TRBV3-1 (or the pseudogene TRBV3-2) and TRBJ1-2; TRBD1 is a possible D gene (5 bases). This CDR3 has 14 residues. Germline loops: CDR1 LGHDT, CDR2 YNNKEL (reference sequence). V was pared by 2 bases and J by 2 bases, with 9 bases between. Written as DNA, the CDR3 is TGTGCCAGCAGCCAACGACAGAGAAACTATGGCTACACCTTC. Protein product: CASSQRQRNYGYTF.

The rearrangement joins TRBV15 to TRBJ1-6; weak D call: TRBD1 (6 bases). Trimming pared 6 bases from V and 5 bases from J, leaving 14 bases between. The germline V gene encodes CDR1 LNHNV and CDR2 YYDKDF (reference sequence). CDR3 size: 15 residues. CDR3 in amino acids: CATSRLQGNNSPLHF. In nucleotides, the CDR3 is TGTGCCACCAGTCGCCTTCAGGGGAATAATTCACCCCTCCACTTT.

This rearrangement joins TRBV30 to TRBJ2-7, with D perhaps matching TRBD1 (5 bases). Per germline, CDR1 GTSNPN and CDR2 SVGIG (reference sequence). This CDR3 comprises 12 residues. The CDR3 sequence is CACRTGSREQYV. In DNA, the CDR3 is TGTGCTTGTCGCACAGGTTCACGCGAGCAGTACGTC.

This chain joins TRBV7-9 and TRBJ1-1; D unresolved. V gave up 0 bases and J gave up 9 bases, with 11 bases separating them. Germline-derived CDR1 and CDR2 are SEHNR and FQNEAQ (reference sequence). CDR3 size: 13 residues. The chain's CDR3 is CASSLAYGNKAFF. The CDR3 DNA reads as TGTGCCAGCAGCTTAGCATATGGCAACAAAGCTTTCTTT.

The rearrangement links TRBV18 to TRBJ1-1, with D perhaps TRBD1 (6 bases). This CDR3 spans 14 amino acids. The germline V gene has CDR1 KGHSH and CDR2 LQKENI. The V gene lost 5 bases and the J gene lost 1 base, with 11 bases spanning the gap. The CDR3 protein is CASSGGIANTEAFF. DNA for the CDR3: TGTGCCAGCTCAGGGGGCATCGCGAACACTGAAGCTTTCTTT. Combining the CDR3 with reference TRBV18 and TRBJ1-1 gives the whole variable domain NAGVMQNPRHLVRRRGQEARLRCSPMKGHSHVYWYRQLPEEGLKFMVYLQKENIIDESGMPKERFSAEFPKEGPSILRIQQVVRGDSAAYFCASSGGIANTEAFFGQGTRLTVV.

This chain joins TRBV3-1 (or the pseudogene TRBV3-2) and TRBJ1-4; D uncertain. V was trimmed by 8 bases and J by 7 bases, leaving 11 bases between them. Germline-derived CDR1 and CDR2 are LGHDT and YNNKEL (reference sequence). This CDR3 is 12 amino acids long. The DNA for the CDR3 is TGTGCCAGCCTTGGAGGAGCTGAAAAACTGTTTTTT. Amino acid sequence: CASLGGAEKLFF.

This clone has only a few counts. V is TRBV3-1 (or the pseudogene TRBV3-2) and J is TRBJ1-1, with unresolved D. V gave up 0 bases and J gave up 3 bases, with 8 bases separating them. Germline CDR1 LGHDT, CDR2 YNNKEL (reference sequence). The CDR3 loop spans 14 amino acids. The CDR3 bases are TGTGCCAGCAGCCAAGATCAGTTCCACACTGAAGCTTTCTTT. It yields the protein CASSQDQFHTEAFF.

The chain carries TRBV2 and TRBJ1-5, with 7 positions matching TRBD1. J lost 1 base, V lost 6 bases, and 9 bases had no gene match. Germline loops: CDR1 SNHLY, CDR2 FYNNEI. The CDR3 is 16 residues long. CDR3 amino acids: CASRKRPGQSNQPQHF. CDR3 bases: TGTGCCAGCAGGAAACGACCGGGACAGAGCAATCAGCCCCAGCATTTT. The entire variable domain, with the rest obtained from reference TRBV2 and TRBJ1-5, is as follows: EPEVTQTPSHQVTQMGQEVILRCVPISNHLYFYWYRQILGQKVEFLVSFYNNEISEKSEIFDDQFSVERPDGSNFTLKIRSTKLEDSAMYFCASRKRPGQSNQPQHFGDGTRLSIL.

The J gene is TRBJ1-1, the V gene TRBV7-9; 10 bases fit TRBD1. The CDR3 has 15 residues. The ends lost 4 bases at V and 4 bases at J; junction bases unmatched: 6. The V gene's germline CDR1 is SEHNR and CDR2 FQNEAQ (reference sequence). This CDR3 reads CASSSVTGGITEAFF. The CDR3 DNA reads TGTGCCAGCAGCTCGGTGACAGGGGGCATCACTGAAGCTTTCTTT.

This chain links TRBV30 with TRBJ1-5; 7 positions agree with TRBD1. The CDR3 loop spans 14 amino acids. CDR1 GTSNPN and CDR2 SVGIG come from the germline V gene (reference sequence). J was trimmed by 7 bases and V by 3 bases; bases with no gene match: 9. CDR3 nucleotide sequence: TGTGCCTGGAGCGGCGACAGGGCGGGCCAGCCCCAGCATTTT. This gives the protein CAWSGDRAGQPQHF.

CDR3 sequence: CASSSRPYGGTNTGELFF. As DNA, the CDR3 is TGTGCCAGCAGTTCCCGGCCATATGGCGGGACCAACACCGGGGAGCTGTTTTTT. This rearrangement joins TRBV28 to TRBJ2-2, with D possibly matching TRBD2 (6 bases). V gave up 4 bases and J gave up 2 bases, with 20 bases separating them. The length of the CDR3 is 18 residues. Germline V lookup: CDR1 MDHEN, CDR2 SYDVKM.

CDR3 sequence (DNA): TGTGCCAGCAGCTTGTCAGGGGGCGCGTTGAACACTGAAGCTTTCTTT. Residues: CASSLSGGALNTEAFF. The V call is TRBV11-3, the J call TRBJ1-1, with 8 bases fitting TRBD1. J gave up 0 bases and V 3 bases, and 6 bases lay outside the gene matches. CDR1 and CDR2 from the germline V gene are SGHNT and YENEEA. The CDR3 is made up of 16 amino acids.

J is TRBJ1-2 and V is TRBV30; D is perhaps TRBD1 (6 bases). Germline values: CDR1 GTSNPN, CDR2 SVGIG (reference sequence). V lost 2 bases and J 7 bases, leaving 11 bases between the germline ends. The CDR3 extends over 12 amino acids. In DNA, the CDR3 is TGTGCCTGGAGTCCCTTCAGGGGTGGCTACACCTTC. Translating it yields CAWSPFRGGYTF.